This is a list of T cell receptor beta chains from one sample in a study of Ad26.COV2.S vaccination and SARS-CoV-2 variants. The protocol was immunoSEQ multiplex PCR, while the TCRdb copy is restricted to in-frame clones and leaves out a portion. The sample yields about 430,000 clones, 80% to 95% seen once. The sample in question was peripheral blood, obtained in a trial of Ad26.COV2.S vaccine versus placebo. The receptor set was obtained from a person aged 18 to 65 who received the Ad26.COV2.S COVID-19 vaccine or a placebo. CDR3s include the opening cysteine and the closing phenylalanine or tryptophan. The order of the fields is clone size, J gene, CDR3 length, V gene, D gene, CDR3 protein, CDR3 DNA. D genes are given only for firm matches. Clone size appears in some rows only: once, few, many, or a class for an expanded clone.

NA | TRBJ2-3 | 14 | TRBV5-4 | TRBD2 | CASRPAGVADTQYF | TGTGCCAGCAGACCAGCGGGAGTGGCAGATACGCAGTATTTT
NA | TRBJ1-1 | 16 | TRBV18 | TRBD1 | CASSPMTGFANTEAFF | TGTGCCAGCTCACCAATGACAGGGTTCGCGAACACTGAAGCTTTCTTT
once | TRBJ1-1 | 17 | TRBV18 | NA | CASSPRDHSAGNTEAFF | TGTGCCAGCTCACCACGGGATCACTCCGCGGGGAACACTGAAGCTTTCTTT
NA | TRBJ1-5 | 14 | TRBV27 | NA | CASSPIGEGQPQHF | TGTGCCAGCAGTCCCATAGGGGAGGGTCAGCCCCAGCATTTT
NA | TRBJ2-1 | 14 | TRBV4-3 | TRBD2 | CASSLSGSYNEQFF | TGCGCCAGCAGCTTGAGCGGGAGTTACAATGAGCAGTTCTTC
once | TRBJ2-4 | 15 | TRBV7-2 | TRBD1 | CASSLAKGQGHIQYF | TGTGCCAGCAGCTTAGCGAAGGGACAGGGACACATTCAGTACTTC
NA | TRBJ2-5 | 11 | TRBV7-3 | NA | CAKPYQETQYF | TGTGCGAAACCGTACCAAGAGACCCAGTACTTC
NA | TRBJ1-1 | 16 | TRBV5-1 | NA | CASSLNPGADNTEAFF | TGCGCCAGCAGCTTAAATCCGGGGGCCGACAACACTGAAGCTTTCTTT
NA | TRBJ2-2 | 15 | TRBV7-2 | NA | CASSSRTVGTGELFF | TGTGCCAGCAGCTCCAGGACGGTGGGGACCGGGGAGCTGTTTTTT
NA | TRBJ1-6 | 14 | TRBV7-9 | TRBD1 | CASSVTGVVNSLHF | TGTGCCAGCAGCGTGACAGGGGTGGTAAATTCCCTCCACTTT
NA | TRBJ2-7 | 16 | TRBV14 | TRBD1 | CASSQDHPGQGGEQYF | TGTGCCAGCAGCCAAGATCATCCCGGACAGGGGGGCGAGCAGTACTTC
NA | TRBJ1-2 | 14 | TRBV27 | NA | CASSLYGPDYGYTF | TGTGCCAGCAGTTTATACGGCCCCGACTATGGCTACACCTTC
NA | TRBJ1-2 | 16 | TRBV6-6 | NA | CASSSFRDTVTYGYTF | TGTGCCAGCAGTTCCTTCAGGGACACCGTCACCTATGGCTACACCTTC
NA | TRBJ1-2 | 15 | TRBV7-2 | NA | CASSLSAGTYYGYTF | TGTGCCAGCAGCTTGTCGGCAGGGACCTACTATGGCTACACCTTC
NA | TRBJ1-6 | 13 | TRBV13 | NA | CASNGEGNSPLHF | TGTGCCAGCAACGGGGAGGGAAATTCACCCCTCCACTTT
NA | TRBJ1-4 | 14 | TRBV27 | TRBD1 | CASSRGQTNEKLFF | TGTGCCAGCAGTAGGGGACAGACTAATGAAAAACTGTTTTTT
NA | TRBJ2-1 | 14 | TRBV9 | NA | CASSVVVQYNEQFF | TGTGCCAGCAGCGTAGTGGTCCAATACAATGAGCAGTTCTTC
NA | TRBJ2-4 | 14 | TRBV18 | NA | CASSPQRVKNIQYF | TGTGCCAGCTCACCACAGAGGGTCAAAAACATTCAGTACTTC
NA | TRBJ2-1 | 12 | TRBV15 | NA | CATSRDTGEQFF | TGTGCCACCAGCAGAGACACCGGTGAGCAGTTCTTC
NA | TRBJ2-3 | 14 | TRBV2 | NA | CASSYTLSTDTQYF | TGTGCCAGCAGTTACACCTTGAGCACAGATACGCAGTATTTT
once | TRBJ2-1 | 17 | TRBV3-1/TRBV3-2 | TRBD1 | CASSEYGQGRTYNEQFF | TGTGCCAGCAGCGAATATGGACAGGGGCGAACATACAATGAGCAGTTCTTC
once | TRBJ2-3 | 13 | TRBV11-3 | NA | CASSLEEGLRQYF | TGTGCCAGCAGCTTAGAGGAGGGACTCCGGCAGTATTTT